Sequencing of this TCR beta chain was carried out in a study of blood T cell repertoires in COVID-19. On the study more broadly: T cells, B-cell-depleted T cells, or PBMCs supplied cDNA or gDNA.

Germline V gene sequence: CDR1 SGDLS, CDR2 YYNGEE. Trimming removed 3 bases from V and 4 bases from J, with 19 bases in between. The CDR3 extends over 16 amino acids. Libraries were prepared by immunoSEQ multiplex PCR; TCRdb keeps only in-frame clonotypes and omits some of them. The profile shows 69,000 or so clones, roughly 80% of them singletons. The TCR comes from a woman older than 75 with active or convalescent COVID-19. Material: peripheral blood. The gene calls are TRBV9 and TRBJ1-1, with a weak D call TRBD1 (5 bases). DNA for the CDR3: TGTGCCAGCAGCGAGTCCCACAGGAAAAGGGGCACTGAAGCTTTCTTT. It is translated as CASSESHRKRGTEAFF.